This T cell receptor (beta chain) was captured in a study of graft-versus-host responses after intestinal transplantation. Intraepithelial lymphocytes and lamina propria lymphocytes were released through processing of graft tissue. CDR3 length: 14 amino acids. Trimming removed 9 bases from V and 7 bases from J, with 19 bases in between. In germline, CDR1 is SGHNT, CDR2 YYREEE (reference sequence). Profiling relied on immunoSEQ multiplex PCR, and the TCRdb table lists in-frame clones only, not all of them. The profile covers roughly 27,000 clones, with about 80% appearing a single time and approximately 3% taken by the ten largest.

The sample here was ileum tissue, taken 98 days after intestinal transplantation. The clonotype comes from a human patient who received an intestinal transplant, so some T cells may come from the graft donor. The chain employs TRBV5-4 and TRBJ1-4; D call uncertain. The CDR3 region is CATWSSGSGEKLFF. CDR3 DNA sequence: TGTGCCACCTGGTCCTCCGGGTCGGGTGAAAAACTGTTTTTT.